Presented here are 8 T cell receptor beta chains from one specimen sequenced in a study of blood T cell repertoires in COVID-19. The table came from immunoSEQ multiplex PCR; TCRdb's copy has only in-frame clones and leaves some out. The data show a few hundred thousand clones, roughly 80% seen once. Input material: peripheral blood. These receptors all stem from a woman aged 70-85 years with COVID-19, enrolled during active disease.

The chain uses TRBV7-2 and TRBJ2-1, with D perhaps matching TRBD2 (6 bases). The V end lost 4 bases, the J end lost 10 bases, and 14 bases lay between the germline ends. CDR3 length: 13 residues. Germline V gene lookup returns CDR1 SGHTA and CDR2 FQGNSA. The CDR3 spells CASSSAGSREQFF. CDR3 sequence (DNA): TGTGCCAGCAGCTCCGCGGGGAGCCGCGAGCAGTTCTTC.

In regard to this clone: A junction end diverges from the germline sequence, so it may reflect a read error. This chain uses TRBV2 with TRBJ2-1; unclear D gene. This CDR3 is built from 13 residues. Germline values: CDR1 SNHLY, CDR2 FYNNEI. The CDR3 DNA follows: TGTGCCAGCATACAGCTCCCTTACAATGGGCAGTTCTTC. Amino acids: CASIQLPYNGQFF.

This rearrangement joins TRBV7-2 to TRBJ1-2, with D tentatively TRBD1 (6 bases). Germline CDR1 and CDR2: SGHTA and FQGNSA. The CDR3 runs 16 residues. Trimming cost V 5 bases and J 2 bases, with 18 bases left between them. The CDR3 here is CASSLGILRGNYGYTF. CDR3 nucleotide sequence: TGTGCCAGCAGCCTCGGGATCCTTAGGGGGAACTATGGCTACACCTTC.

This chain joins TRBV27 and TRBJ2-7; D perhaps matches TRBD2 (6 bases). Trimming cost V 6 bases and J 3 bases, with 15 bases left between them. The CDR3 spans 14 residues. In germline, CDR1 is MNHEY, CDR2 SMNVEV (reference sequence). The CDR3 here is CASSRLLGLYEQYF. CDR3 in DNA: TGTGCCAGCAGCCGGCTTCTGGGACTCTACGAGCAGTACTTC.

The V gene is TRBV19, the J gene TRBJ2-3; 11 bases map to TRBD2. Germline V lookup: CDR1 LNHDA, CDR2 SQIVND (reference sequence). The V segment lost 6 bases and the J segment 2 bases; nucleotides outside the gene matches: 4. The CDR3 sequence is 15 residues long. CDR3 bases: TGTGCCAGTAGCTGGACTAGCGGGTTCACAGATACGCAGTATTTT. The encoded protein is CASSWTSGFTDTQYF.

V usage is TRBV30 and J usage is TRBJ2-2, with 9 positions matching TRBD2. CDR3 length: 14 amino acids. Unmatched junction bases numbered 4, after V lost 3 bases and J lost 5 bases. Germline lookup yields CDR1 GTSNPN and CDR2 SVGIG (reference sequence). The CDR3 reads CAWRSSGRTGELFF. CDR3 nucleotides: TGTGCCTGGAGGAGTAGCGGGAGAACCGGGGAGCTGTTTTTT.

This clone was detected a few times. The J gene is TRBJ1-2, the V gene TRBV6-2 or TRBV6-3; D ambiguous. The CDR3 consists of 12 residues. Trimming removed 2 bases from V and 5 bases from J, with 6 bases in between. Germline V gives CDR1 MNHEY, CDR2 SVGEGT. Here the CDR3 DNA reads TGTGCCAGCAGTTACACCGAGTATGGCTACACCTTC. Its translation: CASSYTEYGYTF.

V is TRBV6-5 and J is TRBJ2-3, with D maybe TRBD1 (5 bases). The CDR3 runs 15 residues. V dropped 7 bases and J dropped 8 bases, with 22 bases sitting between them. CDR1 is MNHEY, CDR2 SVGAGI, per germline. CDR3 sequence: CASNPGASQGFTQYF. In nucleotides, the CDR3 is TGTGCCAGCAACCCTGGGGCCTCGCAAGGGTTTACGCAGTATTTT.